The entry below describes one T cell receptor beta chain. Followed longitudinally, the Seattle patients had been enrolled during active infection. Original handling: Quantification of nucleated cells was approximated via reference gene primer amplification. The assay was immunoSEQ multiplex PCR, and TCRdb's table has in-frame clones only and misses some. V and J calls and clone size are copied from that table; D and trimming were computed from the DNA. The sample consists of a few hundred thousand clones, approximately 85% of them appearing once. This sample is drawn from a study of blood T cell repertoires in COVID-19. Study information: There were acute and convalescent COVID-19 samples, and they came from the United States, Italy and Spain. PBMCs, B-cell-depleted T cells, or T cells provided the cDNA or gDNA that made up the material.

Germline V gene sequence: CDR1 SNHLY, CDR2 FYNNEI. With 7 bases removed from V and 10 bases from J, the gap between germline ends came to 13 bases. The CDR3 spans 11 residues. The chain combines TRBV2 with TRBJ1-1, with unresolved D. This clonotype was obtained from a woman in her 70s with COVID-19, enrolled during active disease. The sample consisted of peripheral blood. Here the CDR3 reads CASNQEVVAFF. The DNA for the CDR3 is TGTGCCAGCAATCAAGAGGTAGTAGCTTTCTTT.